Sequencing of this T cell receptor beta chain was carried out in a study of T cells in narcolepsy (dated by TCRdb to the late 2010s). With regard to the full study: The study enrolled patients with narcolepsy type 1 or type 2 (NT1, NT2) together with healthy control donors. Autoreactive T cells targeting hypocretin neuron self-antigens (hypocretin, TRIB2) were sought in narcolepsy patients, and TCR Vbeta sequencing was used to track clonotypes in blood and CSF.

General study outcomes and caveats: Some blood memory CD4+ repertoires from patients and controls contained no sequences matching autoreactive T cell clones. Plots comparing CSF and blood CD4+ T cell clonotypes from the same patient highlighted HCRT-specific and TRIB2-specific autoreactive clonotypes. According to the report, autoreactive clonotypes were detected serially in the blood of the same patients and of different patients, but not in healthy controls. Numbers of sequenced blood memory CD4+ clonotypes were comparable, averaging about 40,000 in patients and over 30,000 in controls.

Preparation of the library involved the immunoSEQ multiplex PCR assay. Here the immuneACCESS table is served through TCRdb, limited to in-frame sequences with V and J called. Missing clones are a known gap in these copies; in checked studies unresolved V genes cover under half, and the rest lacks a known reason. Present in this sample are fewer than 30,000 clones, around 85% of which were seen just once. Under 1.5% of the sample lies in the top ten. Remarks on this clone: Which antigen it targets is not known. No much larger clonotype is one base removed from it; base qualities were not supplied.

For TCR Vbeta sequencing, memory CD4+ T cells were sorted ex vivo from the peripheral blood of both healthy controls and narcolepsy patients. V is pruned by 7 bases and J by 5 bases, leaving 11 bases of the junction without a gene match. From its cysteine to its phenylalanine, the CDR3 spans 14 amino acids. Only the CDR3 part of the read is kept: 42 bases, read in frame from the first base. Sequences LNHDA (CDR1) and SQIVND (CDR2) are obtained from the germline V gene (reference sequence). The specimen sequenced was CD45RA- memory CD4+ T cells from PBMCs. What the cell subset or site label conveys for this sample: memory T cells sorted ex vivo from peripheral blood. The receptor was derived from a human donor with narcolepsy. Recombination linked TRBV19 to TRBJ2-7, with 7 bases matching TRBD1. The sequence in DNA is TGTGCCAGTAATCGTGACAGGGTGAGTGACGAGCAGTACTTC. It is translated as CASNRDRVSDEQYF. Joined to the reference TRBV19 and TRBJ2-7 proteins, this CDR3 gives the full variable domain: DGGITQSPKYLFRKEGQNVTLSCEQNLNHDAMYWYRQDPGQGLRLIYYSQIVNDFQKGDIAEGYSVSREKKESFPLTVTSAQKNPTAFYLCASNRDRVSDEQYFGPGTRLTVT.